This paragraph reports one T cell receptor (beta chain). This sample stems from a study of blood T cell repertoires in COVID-19. Methods used by the authors: Reference gene primer amplification yielded estimated nucleated cell counts. Clones were sequenced by immunoSEQ multiplex PCR, and TCRdb holds only the in-frame ones, with some missing. Clone size and V and J calls were adopted from that table, with D and trimming inferred from the DNA. This table holds 250,000 to 350,000 clones, 70% to 90% found once. The sequenced sample consisted of peripheral blood. The sequence came from a woman aged 25 to 39 who had recovered from COVID-19.

The CDR3 region is CAWSLSPLEAFF. CDR3 nucleotides: TGTGCCTGGAGTTTATCCCCGCTAGAAGCTTTCTTT. The V and J genes are TRBV30 and TRBJ1-1; D unresolved. The CDR3 is made up of 12 amino acids. CDR1 and CDR2 (germline): GTSNPN, SVGIG (reference sequence). V lost 2 bases, J lost 8 bases, and 12 bases lay in between. Full variable domain (outside the CDR3, taken from reference TRBV30 and TRBJ1-1): SQTIHQWPATLVQPVGSPLSLECTVEGTSNPNLYWYRQAAGRGLQLLFYSVGIGQISSEVPQNLSASRPQDRQFILSSKKLLLSDSGFYLCAWSLSPLEAFFGQGTRLTVV.